A single sample gave rise to the 10 T cell receptor beta chains below, sequenced in a study of cytomegalovirus exposure and HLA in healthy donors. Primers included in the PCR were 60 Vbeta and 13 Jbeta primers. The table came from immunoSEQ multiplex PCR; TCRdb's copy has only in-frame clones and leaves some out. The sample has some 130,000 clones, 80% seen once. The sample comprised PBMCs. These receptors all come from a male donor in good health and CMV-seronegative.

This clone has more than one count but fewer than ten. The CDR3 DNA reads TGTGCCAGCAGACGCCGGAGGGTGGCGGCTGAAGCTTTCTTT. It yields the protein CASRRRRVAAEAFF. The chain carries TRBV6-1 and TRBJ1-1; D is unresolved. The CDR3 extends over 14 amino acids. V lost 6 bases and J lost 6, with 17 bases in between. Germline assignment: CDR1 MNHNS and CDR2 SASEGT.

The chain couples TRBV2 to TRBJ1-4, with D hard to call. V was pared by 3 bases and J by 8 bases, with 7 bases between. The V gene's germline CDR1 is SNHLY and CDR2 FYNNEI. There are 12 residues in the CDR3. CDR3 protein: CASSDAGEKLFF. CDR3 nucleotide sequence: TGTGCCAGCAGTGACGCTGGCGAAAAACTGTTTTTT. The full variable domain, with the rest looked up from reference TRBV2 and TRBJ1-4, is EPEVTQTPSHQVTQMGQEVILRCVPISNHLYFYWYRQILGQKVEFLVSFYNNEISEKSEIFDDQFSVERPDGSNFTLKIRSTKLEDSAMYFCASSDAGEKLFFGSGTQLSVL.

The rearrangement links TRBV4-3 to TRBJ2-3, with D possibly TRBD2 on 5 matching bases. Trimming removed 4 bases at V and 4 bases at J, with 12 bases between. CDR3 length: 14 residues. Per the germline V gene, CDR1 is LGHNA and CDR2 is YSLEER. The chain's CDR3 is CASSREGSADTQYF. The CDR3 DNA reads TGCGCCAGCAGCCGCGAAGGGAGCGCAGATACGCAGTATTTT.

The V call is TRBV10-3, the J call TRBJ2-7, with D maybe TRBD1 (6 bases). The CDR3 totals 16 residues. Germline values: CDR1 ENHRY, CDR2 SYGVKD. Trimming left V 6 bases short and J 3 bases short, with 21 bases between. CDR3 amino acids: CAIRADVGQFGYEQYF. For the CDR3, the DNA is TGTGCCATCAGGGCCGACGTAGGACAGTTCGGCTACGAGCAGTACTTC.

The chain uses TRBV5-1 and TRBJ1-1; 11 bases map to TRBD1. Germline CDR1 is SGHRS and CDR2 is YFSETQ. This CDR3 region has 21 residues. V dropped 4 bases and J dropped 12; count of bases not matched to a gene: 32. This CDR3 is CASSLRTFIGQGASYPPGTFF. The CDR3 DNA sequence: TGCGCCAGCAGCCTACGCACCTTTATAGGACAGGGGGCGTCTTACCCCCCGGGGACTTTCTTT.

This CDR3 reads CASSFRTGGAGELFF. CDR3 DNA: TGTGCCAGCAGTTTCCGGACAGGGGGGGCCGGGGAGCTGTTTTTT. The gene calls are TRBV27 and TRBJ2-2; the match to TRBD1 covers 10 bases. The V gene's germline CDR1 is MNHEY and CDR2 SMNVEV (reference sequence). This CDR3 region has 15 residues. Unmatched junction bases numbered 4, after V lost 3 bases and J lost 6 bases.

This chain connects TRBV15 to TRBJ2-7; 8 bases are a match to TRBD2. V lost 3 bases and J lost 7; bases outside the gene matches: 14. The CDR3 contains 16 residues. In germline, CDR1 is LNHNV, CDR2 YYDKDF (reference sequence). The CDR3 sequence is CATSSPRGRGAEEQYF. The CDR3 DNA reads TGTGCCACCAGCAGCCCCCGCGGGCGGGGGGCCGAGGAGCAGTACTTC.

The chain has TRBV9 and TRBJ2-3; D perhaps matches TRBD1 (6 bases). The CDR3 covers 15 residues. V gave up 0 bases and J gave up 3 bases, with 11 bases separating them. CDR1 and CDR2 from the germline V gene are SGDLS and YYNGEE. CDR3 residues: CASSVETGFTDTQYF. The DNA of the CDR3 is TGTGCCAGCAGCGTAGAAACAGGGTTTACAGATACGCAGTATTTT. Based on the CDR3 plus reference TRBV9 and TRBJ2-3, the full variable domain is DSGVTQTPKHLITATGQRVTLRCSPRSGDLSVYWYQQSLDQGLQFLIQYYNGEERAKGNILERFSAQQFPDLHSELNLSSLELGDSALYFCASSVETGFTDTQYFGPGTRLTVL.

This clone appeared once. The rearrangement joins TRBV30 to TRBJ1-1, with TRBD1 as a possible D gene (5 bases). CDR3 length: 14 residues. Trimming removed 0 bases at V and 4 bases at J, with 12 bases between. Germline CDR1 and CDR2: GTSNPN and SVGIG (reference sequence). The DNA for the CDR3 is TGTGCCTGGAGTGTTCCTGGGGGGTTCACTGAAGCTTTCTTT. Protein: CAWSVPGGFTEAFF.

This chain joins TRBV27 and TRBJ2-7; D possibly corresponds to TRBD1 (6 bases). The V end lost 5 bases, the J end lost 5 bases, and 13 bases lay between the germline ends. The CDR3 spans 13 residues. The V gene's germline CDR1 is MNHEY and CDR2 SMNVEV (reference sequence). The CDR3 region is CASSPRGNHEQYF. The DNA of the CDR3 is TGTGCCAGCAGTCCGAGGGGGAACCACGAGCAGTACTTC.